The 27 T cell receptor beta chains below all came from one sample that was sequenced in a study of cytomegalovirus exposure and HLA in healthy donors. The PCR had 60 Vbeta and 13 Jbeta primers. Sequencing was performed with immunoSEQ multiplex PCR; in TCRdb, only in-frame clones are kept and a portion is missing. The data show some 190,000 clones, 70% to 90% seen once. Source material: PBMCs. These receptors were obtained from a woman younger than 35 in good health and CMV-seronegative.

This clone has more than one count but fewer than ten. The chain links TRBV5-8 to TRBJ1-2; D possibly corresponds to TRBD1 (5 bases). Trimming left V 2 bases short and J 5 bases short, with 22 bases between. This CDR3 comprises 17 residues. CDR1 SGHTS and CDR2 YDEGEE come from the germline V gene. The CDR3 spells CASSFWLSPQSGYGYTF. As DNA, the CDR3 is TGTGCCAGCAGCTTCTGGCTCTCGCCACAGTCAGGGTATGGCTACACCTTC.

This chain links TRBV28 with TRBJ2-7; D not resolved. Germline V CDR1 and CDR2: MDHEN, SYDVKM. This CDR3 comprises 15 residues. V lost 3 bases and J lost 0, with 12 bases in between. The chain's CDR3 is CASSLGNHLSYEQYF. The DNA for the CDR3 is TGTGCCAGCAGTTTGGGCAATCACCTCTCCTACGAGCAGTACTTC.

The sample holds one count of this clone. The CDR3 nucleotides read TGTGCCAGCAGCTTAGTCGCTGGAGGGAATGAGCAGTTCTTC. Amino acid sequence: CASSLVAGGNEQFF. The rearrangement links TRBV7-2 to TRBJ2-1; perhaps TRBD2 as D (6 bases). This CDR3 is 14 amino acids long. The ends were cut back, 1 base at V and 7 bases at J, with 11 bases in the middle. Germline CDR1 reads SGHTA; CDR2 reads FQGNSA.

The rearrangement links TRBV5-5 to TRBJ2-1; TRBD1 is a possible D gene (5 bases). CDR1 and CDR2 from the germline V gene are SGHKS and YYEKEE (reference sequence). This CDR3 region has 15 residues. Deletions cut 0 bases from V and 0 bases from J, with 7 bases between. The CDR3 region is CASSLGGFSYNEQFF. The CDR3, as DNA: TGTGCCAGCAGCTTGGGGGGCTTCTCCTACAATGAGCAGTTCTTC.

The CDR3 coding sequence is TGTGCCAGTAGTATTTCTTCCCAGGACTATGGCTACACCTTC. This encodes CASSISSQDYGYTF. The genes are TRBV19 and TRBJ1-2; D remains ambiguous. Trimming left V 3 bases short and J 3 bases short, with 11 bases between. CDR1 LNHDA and CDR2 SQIVND come from the germline V gene (reference sequence). This CDR3 is 14 amino acids long. Supplemented by reference TRBV19 and TRBJ1-2, the full variable domain reads DGGITQSPKYLFRKEGQNVTLSCEQNLNHDAMYWYRQDPGQGLRLIYYSQIVNDFQKGDIAEGYSVSREKKESFPLTVTSAQKNPTAFYLCASSISSQDYGYTFGSGTRLTVV.

This clone has only one observation. The gene calls are TRBV5-4 and TRBJ1-2; perhaps TRBD1 as D (6 bases). Trimming cost V 4 bases and J 0 bases, with 16 bases left between them. Germline CDR1 is SGHNT and CDR2 is YYREEE (reference sequence). The CDR3 has 16 residues. CDR3 region: CASSQAGRGSNYGYTF. The CDR3 DNA follows: TGTGCCAGCAGCCAGGCGGGCAGGGGCTCTAACTATGGCTACACCTTC.

This chain connects TRBV7-9 to TRBJ1-2; D is unclear. The CDR3 runs to 12 residues. In germline, CDR1 is SEHNR, CDR2 FQNEAQ (reference sequence). V was cut by 6 bases and J by 8 bases, with 13 bases left in between. Written as DNA, the CDR3 is TGTGCCAGCAGTCTAGAGTCTTGGGGCTACACCTTC. This gives the protein CASSLESWGYTF.

V gene TRBV6-5 combines with J gene TRBJ2-7, with D maybe TRBD1 (6 bases). V was pared by 5 bases and J by 2 bases, with 16 bases between. The CDR3 loop spans 15 amino acids. The germline gives CDR1 MNHEY, CDR2 SVGAGI. CDR3: CASSRFKDSTYEQYF. In DNA, the CDR3 is TGTGCCAGCAGTAGATTCAAGGACAGTACCTACGAGCAGTACTTC.

The chain is built from TRBV2 and TRBJ1-2, with TRBD1 identical over 10 bases. CDR3 length equals 17 residues. Trimming cost V 8 bases and J 3 bases; bases outside gene matches: 15. Germline V gene lookup returns CDR1 SNHLY and CDR2 FYNNEI. As DNA, the CDR3 is TGTGCCAGCCTCGAATCCCCCGGGACAGGGGTTTACTATGGCTACACCTTC. Translated, it gives CASLESPGTGVYYGYTF.

The rearrangement uses TRBV11-2 and TRBJ2-5, with 7 bases fitting TRBD2. The germline V gene has CDR1 SGHAT and CDR2 FQNNGV. The CDR3 covers 15 residues. The junction had 4 bases not matched to a gene; V was cut back by 2 bases and J by 1 base. The CDR3 reads CASSLLAEPQETQYF. CDR3 in DNA: TGTGCCAGCAGCTTACTAGCGGAACCCCAAGAGACCCAGTACTTC.

CDR3 residues: CASSPTGADTQYF. CDR3 bases: TGTGCCAGCAGTCCTACAGGGGCTGATACGCAGTATTTT. V and J are TRBV28 and TRBJ2-3; 7 nucleotides match TRBD1. Germline CDR1 MDHEN, CDR2 SYDVKM. The CDR3 sequence is 13 residues long. With 5 bases clipped from V and 6 bases from J, the junction kept 5 bases outside the gene matches.

This clone has a handful of counts. The chain recombines TRBV6-6 with TRBJ2-6; no clear D. Trimming shortened V by 10 bases and J by 4 bases, and 5 bases separated the two germline ends. Germline V CDR1 and CDR2: MNHNY, SVGAGI (reference sequence). This CDR3 comprises 11 residues. Here the CDR3 reads CATLGANVLTF. CDR3 in DNA: TGTGCCACCTTGGGGGCCAACGTCCTGACTTTC.

The chain recombines TRBV15 with TRBJ2-5; D is perhaps TRBD2 (5 bases). This CDR3 region has 13 residues. Trimming left V 0 bases short and J 4 bases short, with 6 bases between. Per germline, CDR1 LNHNV and CDR2 YYDKDF (reference sequence). The CDR3 reads CATSREAGETQYF. The CDR3 DNA reads as TGTGCCACCAGCAGAGAGGCGGGAGAGACCCAGTACTTC.

The chain recombines TRBV28 with TRBJ2-2; 9 positions agree with TRBD1. Germline CDR1 reads MDHEN; CDR2 reads SYDVKM. The CDR3 runs 16 residues. V lost 7 bases and J lost 6; bases outside the gene matches: 12. CDR3 sequence reads: CASKSGDRVGAGELFF. Here the CDR3 DNA reads TGTGCCAGCAAATCAGGGGACAGGGTTGGGGCCGGGGAGCTGTTTTTT.

This clone was picked up a small number of times. This chain joins TRBV6-4 and TRBJ2-3; 9 nucleotides line up with TRBD1. The length of the CDR3 is 15 residues. Germline V gives CDR1 MRHNA, CDR2 SNTAGT. Trimming removed 7 bases from V and 4 bases from J; junction bases left unmatched: 9. The CDR3: CASKEQGAGPDTQYF. The CDR3 DNA follows: TGTGCCAGCAAAGAACAGGGGGCAGGACCAGATACGCAGTATTTT.

The V and J genes are TRBV21-1 and TRBJ2-4; the table's D call TRBD1 went unverified against the DNA. TRBV21-1 is annotated as a pseudogene. The CDR3 extends over 14 amino acids. The CDR3 DNA reads TGTGCCAGCAGCAAAGCGCGGCAGGGTAACATTCAGTACTTC. Encoded protein: CASSKARQGNIQYF.

The chain carries TRBV7-9 and TRBJ1-2; D is undetermined. The CDR3 length is 15 residues. Germline-derived CDR1 and CDR2 are SEHNR and FQNEAQ (reference sequence). The V end was cut by 5 bases, the J end by 7 bases, with 20 bases between. The CDR3 loop reads CASSPPGGPISGYTF. CDR3 DNA: TGTGCCAGCAGCCCGCCGGGAGGCCCTATTAGTGGCTACACCTTC.

The chain carries TRBV5-5 and TRBJ2-5, with 14 bases aligning to TRBD2. The V gene's germline CDR1 is SGHKS and CDR2 YYEKEE (reference sequence). The ends lost 0 bases at V and 5 bases at J; junction bases unmatched: 9. The CDR3 length is 18 residues. CDR3 amino acids: CASSLAPLGLAGGETQYF. The CDR3 region has the DNA TGTGCCAGCAGCTTGGCCCCACTCGGACTAGCGGGAGGTGAGACCCAGTACTTC.

The chain recombines TRBV7-8 with TRBJ2-1; D remains ambiguous. CDR1 and CDR2 from the germline V gene are SGHVS and FQNEAQ. V lost 5 bases and J lost 3, with 11 bases in between. The CDR3 sequence is 14 residues long. The CDR3, as DNA: TGTGCCAGCAGCCCTTCAGGTGTCTACAATGAGCAGTTCTTC. Amino acids: CASSPSGVYNEQFF.

The rearrangement joins TRBV6-5 to TRBJ1-2; 7 bases fit TRBD1. The germline gives CDR1 MNHEY, CDR2 SVGAGI. The V and J ends lost 4 bases and 7 bases, in that order; junction bases with no gene match: 6. This CDR3 contains 13 residues. In DNA form, the CDR3 reads TGTGCCAGCAGTTCCAGGGCAGGGGGTGGCTACACCTTC. Its protein product is CASSSRAGGGYTF.

The rearrangement uses TRBV27 and TRBJ1-2, with D hard to call. The CDR3 is 15 amino acids. Germline CDR1 and CDR2: MNHEY and SMNVEV (reference sequence). Trimming removed 6 bases from V and 2 bases from J, with 16 bases in between. The CDR3 DNA follows: TGTGCCAGCAGCGCTGAAGGCGGGTGGAACTATGGCTACACCTTC. This codes for CASSAEGGWNYGYTF.

This clone was seen just once. The chain links TRBV9 to TRBJ2-7, with D unclear. The J call may be in error: the DNA end matches TRBJ2-5 better. The germline V gene has CDR1 SGDLS and CDR2 YYNGEE. This CDR3 has 15 residues. CDR3 nucleotide sequence: TGTGCCAGCAGCGTAGCCGGCGGTCTCGCGGAGACCCAGTACTTC. Residues: CASSVAGGLAETQYF.

The J gene is TRBJ2-6, the V gene TRBV10-3; D call uncertain. V was shortened by 10 bases and J by 0 bases, with 16 bases between the two germline ends. This CDR3 contains 16 residues. Germline CDR1 ENHRY, CDR2 SYGVKD. Here the CDR3 DNA reads TGTGCCACCCTTAGAGAGGCTATCTCTGGGGCCAACGTCCTGACTTTC. It specifies CATLREAISGANVLTF.

V and J are TRBV9 and TRBJ1-4; TRBD1 might be the D (5 bases). The CDR3 totals 16 residues. Trimming removed 0 bases at V and 0 bases at J, with 9 bases between. Looked up from germline, CDR1 is SGDLS and CDR2 is YYNGEE. CDR3 region: CASSVETTATNEKLFF. The CDR3 DNA reads as TGTGCCAGCAGCGTAGAAACGACAGCAACTAATGAAAAACTGTTTTTT. The full variable domain, completed using reference TRBV9 and TRBJ1-4, is DSGVTQTPKHLITATGQRVTLRCSPRSGDLSVYWYQQSLDQGLQFLIQYYNGEERAKGNILERFSAQQFPDLHSELNLSSLELGDSALYFCASSVETTATNEKLFFGSGTQLSVL.

The chain carries TRBV5-4 and TRBJ2-7; TRBD2 might be the D (6 bases). Germline CDR1 reads SGHNT; CDR2 reads YYREEE (reference sequence). Trimming pared 2 bases from V and 5 bases from J, leaving 8 bases between. CDR3 size: 12 residues. The CDR3, as DNA: TGTGCCAGCAGCTTTGGGGGGAACGAGCAGTACTTC. It yields the protein CASSFGGNEQYF.

This chain uses TRBV9 with TRBJ2-7, with D possibly matching TRBD2 (6 bases). Germline values: CDR1 SGDLS, CDR2 YYNGEE. The CDR3 contains 13 residues. Trimming stripped 8 bases from V and 5 bases from J, with 17 bases between. In DNA, the CDR3 is TGTGCCAGTAGCCGGGGGAGTATCGACGAGCAGTACTTC. Its protein is CASSRGSIDEQYF. The variable domain in full, with the rest retrieved from reference TRBV9 and TRBJ2-7, is DSGVTQTPKHLITATGQRVTLRCSPRSGDLSVYWYQQSLDQGLQFLIQYYNGEERAKGNILERFSAQQFPDLHSELNLSSLELGDSALYFCASSRGSIDEQYFGPGTRLTVT.

The chain is built from TRBV7-2 and TRBJ2-3; 15 nucleotides match TRBD2. V lost 4 bases and J lost 4; bases outside the gene matches: 3. There are 16 residues in the CDR3. The germline V gene has CDR1 SGHTA and CDR2 FQGNSA. The CDR3 sequence is CASSWTSGGAADTQYF. CDR3 sequence (DNA): TGTGCCAGCAGCTGGACTAGCGGGGGGGCCGCAGATACGCAGTATTTT.